This T cell receptor beta chain stems from a study of blood T cell repertoires in COVID-19. Study details: The United States, Italy and Spain provided the acute and convalescent COVID-19 samples.

Measured with immunoSEQ multiplex PCR; TCRdb has only the in-frame clones, and not every one. Among 140,000 or so clones listed, approximately 86% were seen once. This clone occurred a few times. Other DNA sequences in the same sample also yield this CDR3. Participants spanned ages roughly 18 to 90 years and resided in about two dozen US areas. The study assigned cohorts using participant-reported clinical history. Cohort 3 recovered donors had two negative PCRs, clearance, or symptom resolution. The sequenced material came from PBMCs or T cells enriched from blood (not recorded which). The source is a woman between 40 and 55 years old who had recovered from COVID-19.

The CDR3 nucleotides read TGTGCCAGCAGTTCTAGAGAGACCCAGTACTTC. Protein product: CASSSRETQYF. V gene TRBV27 combines with J gene TRBJ2-5; D uncertain. Germline CDR1 is MNHEY and CDR2 is SMNVEV (reference sequence). The CDR3 sequence is 11 residues long. V was shortened by 4 bases and J by 4 bases, with 4 bases between the two germline ends.